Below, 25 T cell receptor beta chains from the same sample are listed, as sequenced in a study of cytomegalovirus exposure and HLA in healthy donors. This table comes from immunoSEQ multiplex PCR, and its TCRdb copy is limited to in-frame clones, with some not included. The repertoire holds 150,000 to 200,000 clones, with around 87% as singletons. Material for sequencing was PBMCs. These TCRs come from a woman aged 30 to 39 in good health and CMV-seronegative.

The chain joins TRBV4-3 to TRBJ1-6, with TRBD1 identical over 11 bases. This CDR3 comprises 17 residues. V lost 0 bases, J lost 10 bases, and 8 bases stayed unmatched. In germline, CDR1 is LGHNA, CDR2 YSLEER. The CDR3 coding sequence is TGCGCCAGCAGCCAAGAGACCCGGGACAGGGGGGGATCACCCCTCCACTTT. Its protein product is CASSQETRDRGGSPLHF.

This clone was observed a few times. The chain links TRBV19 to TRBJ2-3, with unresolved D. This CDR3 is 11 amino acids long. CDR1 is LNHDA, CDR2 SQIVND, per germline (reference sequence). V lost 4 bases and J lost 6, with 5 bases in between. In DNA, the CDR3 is TGTGCCAGTAGTACTATGGATACGCAGTATTTT. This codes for CASSTMDTQYF.

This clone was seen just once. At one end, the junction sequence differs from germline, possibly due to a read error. The CDR3 DNA is TGTGCCAGCAGTACGACAGGGACCTTGAATATCTTC. Protein: CASSTTGTLNIF. V and J are TRBV27 and TRBJ2-1; 7 bases are shared with TRBD1. CDR1 is MNHEY and CDR2 is SMNVEV in the germline V gene (reference sequence). The CDR3 is 12 residues long.

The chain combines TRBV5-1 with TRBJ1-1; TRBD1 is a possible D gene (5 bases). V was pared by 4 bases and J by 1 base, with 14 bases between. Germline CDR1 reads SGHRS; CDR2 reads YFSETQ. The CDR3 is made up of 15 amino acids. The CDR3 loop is CASSPSGVANTEAFF. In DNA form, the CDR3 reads TGCGCCAGCAGCCCCTCGGGGGTCGCGAACACTGAAGCTTTCTTT.

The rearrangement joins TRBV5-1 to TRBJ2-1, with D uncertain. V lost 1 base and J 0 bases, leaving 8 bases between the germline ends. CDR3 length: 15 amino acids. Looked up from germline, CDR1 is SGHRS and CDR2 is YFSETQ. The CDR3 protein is CASSLWQDSYNEQFF. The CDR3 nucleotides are TGCGCCAGCAGCTTGTGGCAGGACTCCTACAATGAGCAGTTCTTC.

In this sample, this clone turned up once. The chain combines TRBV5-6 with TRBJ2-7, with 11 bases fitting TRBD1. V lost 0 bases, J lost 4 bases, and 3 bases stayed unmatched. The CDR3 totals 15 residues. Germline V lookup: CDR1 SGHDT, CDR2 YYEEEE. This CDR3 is CASSLAGTGGYEQYF. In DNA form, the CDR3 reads TGTGCCAGCAGCTTGGCTGGGACAGGGGGATACGAGCAGTACTTC. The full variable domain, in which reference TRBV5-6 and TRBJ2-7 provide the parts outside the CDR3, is DAGVTQSPTHLIKTRGQQVTLRCSPKSGHDTVSWYQQALGQGPQFIFQYYEEEERQRGNFPDRFSGHQFPNYSSELNVNALLLGDSALYLCASSLAGTGGYEQYFGPGTRLTVT.

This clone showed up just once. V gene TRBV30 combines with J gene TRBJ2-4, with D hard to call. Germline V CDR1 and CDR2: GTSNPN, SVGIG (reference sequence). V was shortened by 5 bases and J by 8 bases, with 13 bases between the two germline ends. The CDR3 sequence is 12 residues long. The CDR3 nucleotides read TGTGCCTGGCTGGCAGGCCGAGACATTCAGTACTTC. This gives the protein CAWLAGRDIQYF.

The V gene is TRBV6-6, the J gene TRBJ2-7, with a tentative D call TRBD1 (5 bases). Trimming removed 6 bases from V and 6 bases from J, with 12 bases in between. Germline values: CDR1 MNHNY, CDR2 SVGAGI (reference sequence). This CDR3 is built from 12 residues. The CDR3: CASSTGLSEQYF. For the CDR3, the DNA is TGTGCCAGCAGCACAGGTCTCTCCGAGCAGTACTTC.

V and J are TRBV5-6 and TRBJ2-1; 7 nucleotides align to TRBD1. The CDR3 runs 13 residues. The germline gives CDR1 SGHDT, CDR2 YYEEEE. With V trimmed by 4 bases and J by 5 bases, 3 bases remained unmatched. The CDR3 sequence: CASSPTGDNEQFF. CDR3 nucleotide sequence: TGTGCCAGCAGCCCTACAGGGGACAATGAGCAGTTCTTC.

CDR3 DNA: TGTGCCAGTAGTATAGGGGGGACAGGGGAGAAGACCCAGTACTTC. It yields the protein CASSIGGTGEKTQYF. The genes are TRBV19 and TRBJ2-5; 10 bases are shared with TRBD1. This CDR3 spans 15 amino acids. Germline CDR1 is LNHDA and CDR2 is SQIVND (reference sequence). V lost 1 base, J lost 6 bases, and 5 bases stayed unmatched.

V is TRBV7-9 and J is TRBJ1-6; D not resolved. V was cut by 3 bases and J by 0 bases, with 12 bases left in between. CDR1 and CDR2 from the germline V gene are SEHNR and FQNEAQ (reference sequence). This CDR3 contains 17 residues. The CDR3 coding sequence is TGTGCCAGCAGCTTGGTTTCGGTGAACTCCTATAATTCACCCCTCCACTTT. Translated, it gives CASSLVSVNSYNSPLHF.

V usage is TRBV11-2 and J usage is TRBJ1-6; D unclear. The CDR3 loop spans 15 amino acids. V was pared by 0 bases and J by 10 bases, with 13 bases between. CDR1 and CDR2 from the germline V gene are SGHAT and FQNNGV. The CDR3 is CASSLDRRGGSPLHF. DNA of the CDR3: TGTGCCAGCAGCTTAGATCGGCGGGGAGGGTCACCCCTCCACTTT.

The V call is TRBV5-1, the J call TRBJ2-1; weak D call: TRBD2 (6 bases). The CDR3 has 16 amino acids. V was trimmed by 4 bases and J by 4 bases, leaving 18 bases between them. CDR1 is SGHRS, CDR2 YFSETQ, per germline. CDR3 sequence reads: CASSTLEAGVYNEQFF. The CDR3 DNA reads TGCGCCAGCAGCACCCTCGAAGCGGGCGTGTACAATGAGCAGTTCTTC.

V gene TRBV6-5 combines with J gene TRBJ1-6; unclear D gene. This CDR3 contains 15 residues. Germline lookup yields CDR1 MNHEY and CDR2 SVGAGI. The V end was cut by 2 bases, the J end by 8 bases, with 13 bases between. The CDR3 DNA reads TGTGCCAGCAGTTACGAGGCCCTCGGCGATTCACCCCTCCACTTT. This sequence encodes CASSYEALGDSPLHF.

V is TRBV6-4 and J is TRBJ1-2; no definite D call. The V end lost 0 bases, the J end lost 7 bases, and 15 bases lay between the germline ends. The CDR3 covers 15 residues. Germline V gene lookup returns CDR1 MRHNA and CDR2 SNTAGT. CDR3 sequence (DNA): TGTGCCAGCAGTGACTCAGACGGGAGCTGGGGTGGCTACACCTTC. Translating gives CASSDSDGSWGGYTF.

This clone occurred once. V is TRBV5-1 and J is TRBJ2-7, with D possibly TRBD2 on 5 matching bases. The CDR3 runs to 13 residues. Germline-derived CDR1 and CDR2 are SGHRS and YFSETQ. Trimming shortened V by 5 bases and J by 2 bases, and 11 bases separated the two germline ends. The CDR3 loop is CASRRDSAYEQYF. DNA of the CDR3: TGCGCCAGCAGACGGGATTCCGCCTACGAGCAGTACTTC.

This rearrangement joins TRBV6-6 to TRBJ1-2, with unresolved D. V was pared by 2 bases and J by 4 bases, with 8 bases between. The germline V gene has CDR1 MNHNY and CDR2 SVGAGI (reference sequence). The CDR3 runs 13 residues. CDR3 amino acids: CASSYEGSYGYTF. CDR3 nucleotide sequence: TGTGCCAGCAGTTACGAGGGTAGCTATGGCTACACCTTC.

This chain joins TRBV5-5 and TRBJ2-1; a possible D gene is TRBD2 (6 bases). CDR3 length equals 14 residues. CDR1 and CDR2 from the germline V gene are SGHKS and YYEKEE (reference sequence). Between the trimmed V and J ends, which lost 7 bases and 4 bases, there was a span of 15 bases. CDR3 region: CASSHGGRYNEQFF. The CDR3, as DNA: TGTGCCAGCTCTCATGGAGGGAGATACAATGAGCAGTTCTTC.

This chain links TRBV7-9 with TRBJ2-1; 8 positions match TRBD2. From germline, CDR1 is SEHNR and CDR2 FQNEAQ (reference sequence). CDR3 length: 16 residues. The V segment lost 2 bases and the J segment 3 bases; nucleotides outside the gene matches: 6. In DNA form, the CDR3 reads TGTGCCAGCAGCTTAACGGGGGGGGCCAACTACAATGAGCAGTTCTTC. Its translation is CASSLTGGANYNEQFF.

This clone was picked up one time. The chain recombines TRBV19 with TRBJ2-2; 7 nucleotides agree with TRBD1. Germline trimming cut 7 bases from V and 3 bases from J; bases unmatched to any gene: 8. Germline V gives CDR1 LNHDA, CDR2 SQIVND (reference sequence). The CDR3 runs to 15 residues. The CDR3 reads CASIARTGDTGELFF. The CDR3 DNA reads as TGTGCCAGTATCGCCCGAACAGGGGACACCGGGGAGCTGTTTTTT.

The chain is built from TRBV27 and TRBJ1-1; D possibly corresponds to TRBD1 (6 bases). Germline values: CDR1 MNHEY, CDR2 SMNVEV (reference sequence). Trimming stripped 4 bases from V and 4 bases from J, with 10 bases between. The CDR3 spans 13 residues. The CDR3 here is CASSWGRGTEAFF. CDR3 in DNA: TGTGCCAGCAGTTGGGGGCGTGGCACTGAAGCTTTCTTT.

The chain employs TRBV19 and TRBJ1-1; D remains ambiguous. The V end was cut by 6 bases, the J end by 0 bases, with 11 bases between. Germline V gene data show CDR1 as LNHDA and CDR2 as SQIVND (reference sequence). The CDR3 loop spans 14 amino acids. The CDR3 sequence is CASSASQLNTEAFF. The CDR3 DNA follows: TGTGCCAGTAGCGCCTCACAGCTGAACACTGAAGCTTTCTTT.

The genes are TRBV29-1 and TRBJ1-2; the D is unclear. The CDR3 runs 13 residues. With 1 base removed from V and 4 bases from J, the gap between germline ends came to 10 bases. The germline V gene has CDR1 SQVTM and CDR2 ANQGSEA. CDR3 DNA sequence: TGCAGCGTTGAAGCGGTAGACACCTATGGCTACACCTTC. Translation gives CSVEAVDTYGYTF.

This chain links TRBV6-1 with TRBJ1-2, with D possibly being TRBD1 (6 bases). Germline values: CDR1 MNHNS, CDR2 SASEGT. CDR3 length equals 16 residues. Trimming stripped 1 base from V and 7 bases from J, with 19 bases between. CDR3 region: CASSEEVGGAVIGYTF. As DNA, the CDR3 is TGTGCCAGCAGTGAAGAGGTGGGGGGGGCGGTGATTGGCTACACCTTC.

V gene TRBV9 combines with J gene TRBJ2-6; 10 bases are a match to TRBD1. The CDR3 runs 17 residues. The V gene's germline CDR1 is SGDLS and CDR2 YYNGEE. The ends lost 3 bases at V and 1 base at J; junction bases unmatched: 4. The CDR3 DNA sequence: TGTGCCAGCAGCGACGGGACAGGGGAGTCTGGGGCCAACGTCCTGACTTTC. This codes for CASSDGTGESGANVLTF.